This entry is about one T cell receptor beta chain. The CDR3 spans 13 residues. Trimming left V 1 base short and J 5 bases short, with 6 bases between. Germline V gene data show CDR1 as SGHRS and CDR2 as YFSETQ. Methods used by the authors: From reference gene primer amplification, estimates of nucleated cell counts were derived. Produced via immunoSEQ multiplex PCR; TCRdb's table is partial and in-frame only. D and trimming come from the DNA, and the V and J calls and clone size come from that table. Seen here are roughly 100,000 clones, about 93% observed once, and the top ten hold 3% to 4%. These data belong to a study of blood T cell repertoires in COVID-19.

The TCR originated in a woman in her 50s in a cohort sampled during active COVID-19. The chain is built from TRBV5-1 and TRBJ2-2; D is uncertain. Sequencing was done on a sample of peripheral blood. CDR3 protein: CASSLWATGELFF. CDR3 nucleotides: TGCGCCAGCAGCTTGTGGGCAACCGGGGAGCTGTTTTTT.